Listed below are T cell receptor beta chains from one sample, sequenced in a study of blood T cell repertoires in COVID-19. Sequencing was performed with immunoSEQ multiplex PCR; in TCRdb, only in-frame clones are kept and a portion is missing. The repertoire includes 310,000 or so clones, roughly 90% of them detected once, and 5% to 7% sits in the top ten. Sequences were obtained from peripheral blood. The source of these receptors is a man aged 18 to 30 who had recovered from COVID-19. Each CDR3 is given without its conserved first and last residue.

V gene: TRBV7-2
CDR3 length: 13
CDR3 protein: ASSLGQVPNTEAF

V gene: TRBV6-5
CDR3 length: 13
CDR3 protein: ASSNGQGVNQPQH

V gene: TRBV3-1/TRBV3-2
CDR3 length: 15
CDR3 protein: ASSQDEKGGYQETQY

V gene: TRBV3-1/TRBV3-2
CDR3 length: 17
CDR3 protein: ASSLSRASTYTAPDTQY

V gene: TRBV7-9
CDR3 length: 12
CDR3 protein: ASSLDRAGNTIY

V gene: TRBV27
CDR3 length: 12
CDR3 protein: ASSLGGPTDTQY

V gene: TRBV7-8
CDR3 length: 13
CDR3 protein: ASSRDRGVQETQY

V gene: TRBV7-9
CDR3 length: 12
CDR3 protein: ASSFVQGNSPLH

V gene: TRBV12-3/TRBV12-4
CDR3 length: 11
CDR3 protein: ASRDTGDQPQH

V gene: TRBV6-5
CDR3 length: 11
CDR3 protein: ASSLQGSYGYT

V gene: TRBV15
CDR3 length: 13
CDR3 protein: ATSGDTSDFYEQY

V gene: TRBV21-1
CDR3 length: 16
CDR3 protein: ASSKEGWDRGMAKPQH

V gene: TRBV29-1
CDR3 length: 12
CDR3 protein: SVGTGGSGNTIY

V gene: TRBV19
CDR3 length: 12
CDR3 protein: ASSIRGGVYEQY

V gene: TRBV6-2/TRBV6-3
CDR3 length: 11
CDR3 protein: ASSLSGAIEQY

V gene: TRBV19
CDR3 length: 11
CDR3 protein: ASSPHREYGAF

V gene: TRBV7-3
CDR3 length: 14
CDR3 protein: ASSLGLQLVNTEAF

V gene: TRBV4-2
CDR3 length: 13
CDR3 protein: ASSPYEGAQETQY

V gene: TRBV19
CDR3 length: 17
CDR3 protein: ASSISPWADLSSYNEQF

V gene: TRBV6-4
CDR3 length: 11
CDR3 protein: ASSVDRNTEAF

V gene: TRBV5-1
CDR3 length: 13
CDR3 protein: ASSWNGQGAGEQY

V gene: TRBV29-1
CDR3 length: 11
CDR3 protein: SVAGLYSYEQY

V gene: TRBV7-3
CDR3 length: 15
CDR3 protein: ASSLDERTSGNNEQF

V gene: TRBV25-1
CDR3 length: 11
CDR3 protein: ASRDYTQETQY

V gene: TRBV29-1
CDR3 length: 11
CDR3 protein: SAPYAGLETQY

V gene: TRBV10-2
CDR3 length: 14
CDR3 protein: ASADRENNTRQTQY

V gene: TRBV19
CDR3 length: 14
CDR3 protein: ASKPSISERYNEQF

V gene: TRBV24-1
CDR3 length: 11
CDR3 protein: ATQRGANYEQY

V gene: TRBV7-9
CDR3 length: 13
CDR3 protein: ASSERDRGYYEQY

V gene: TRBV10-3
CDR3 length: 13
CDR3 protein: AISESRGLYNEQF

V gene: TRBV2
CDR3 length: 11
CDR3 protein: ASSSLTRDSNS

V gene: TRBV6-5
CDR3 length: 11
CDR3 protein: ASSYSGSEEQY

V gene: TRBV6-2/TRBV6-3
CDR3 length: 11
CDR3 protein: ASSYLPDYGYT

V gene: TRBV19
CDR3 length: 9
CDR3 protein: ASTSGARAF